Sequencing of this TCR beta chain was carried out in a study of blood T cell repertoires in COVID-19. Study overall: Spain, Italy and the United States supplied samples that represented acute and convalescent COVID-19. PBMCs, B-cell-depleted T cells, or T cells were the source of the cDNA or gDNA that made up the material.

As handled by the study authors: Amplification of reference gene primers provided the estimated nucleated cell counts. Assay used: immunoSEQ multiplex PCR; TCRdb lists only in-frame clones, some missing. That table furnishes V, J and clone size, whereas the DNA furnished D and trimming. The sample has roughly 71,000 clones; roughly 84% are singletons. V dropped 3 bases and J dropped 1 base, with 15 bases sitting between them. The CDR3 spans 16 residues. Germline CDR1 is SGHRS and CDR2 is YFSETQ. The rearrangement uses TRBV5-1 and TRBJ2-3; D might be TRBD1 (5 bases). This TCR came from a man over 45 with active COVID-19. The sequenced sample consisted of peripheral blood. CDR3: CASSSSGFVGTDTQYF. Written as DNA, the CDR3 is TGCGCCAGCAGCTCTTCAGGGTTCGTGGGCACAGATACGCAGTATTTT. The full variable domain, rest sourced from reference TRBV5-1 and TRBJ2-3, is KAGVTQTPRYLIKTRGQQVTLSCSPISGHRSVSWYQQTPGQGLQFLFEYFSETQRNKGNFPGRFSGRQFSNSRSEMNVSTLELGDSALYLCASSSSGFVGTDTQYFGPGTRLTVL.